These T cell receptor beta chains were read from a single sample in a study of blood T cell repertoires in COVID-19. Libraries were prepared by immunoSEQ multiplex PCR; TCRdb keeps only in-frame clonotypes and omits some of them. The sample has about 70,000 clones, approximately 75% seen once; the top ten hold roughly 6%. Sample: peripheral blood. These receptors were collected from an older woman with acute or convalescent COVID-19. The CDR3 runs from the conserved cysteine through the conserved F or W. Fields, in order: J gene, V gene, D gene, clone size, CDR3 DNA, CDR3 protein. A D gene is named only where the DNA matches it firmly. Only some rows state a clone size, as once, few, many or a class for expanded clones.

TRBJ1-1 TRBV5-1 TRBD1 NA TGCGCCAGCAGCTTGGCGACAGGGGGTGTGAACACTGAAGCTTTCTTT CASSLATGGVNTEAFF
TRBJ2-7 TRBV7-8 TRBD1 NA TGTGCCAGCAGCTTAGGGACAGGGAGCTACGAGCAGTACTTC CASSLGTGSYEQYF
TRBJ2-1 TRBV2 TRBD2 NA TGTGCCAGCAGTGAAGAAGCGGGGGGGAAAAATGAGCAGTTCTTC CASSEEAGGKNEQFF
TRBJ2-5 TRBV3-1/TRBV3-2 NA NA TGTGCCAGCAGCCACCAGAGGATTGGGGAGACCCAGTACTTC CASSHQRIGETQYF
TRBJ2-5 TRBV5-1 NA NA TGCGCCAGCAGCTTCAAAGAGACCCAGTACTTC CASSFKETQYF
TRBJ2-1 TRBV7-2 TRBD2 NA TGTGCCAGCAGCTTAGCGGGGGGGACTTACAATGAGCAGTTCTTC CASSLAGGTYNEQFF
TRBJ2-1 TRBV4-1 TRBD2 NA TGCGCCAGCAGCCTACAAAAGGGGATAGCGGGGGAGCAGTTCTTC CASSLQKGIAGEQFF
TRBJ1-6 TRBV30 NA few TGTGCCTGGAGTAGGAGTCAAGGCTCCTATAATTCACCCCTCCACTTT CAWSRSQGSYNSPLHF
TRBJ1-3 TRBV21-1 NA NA TGTGCCAGCAGCAGGCGGGGGGGGCAATTGGACGGAAACTCTGGAAACACCATATATTTT CASSRRGGQLDGNSGNTIYF
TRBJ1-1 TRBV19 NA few TGTGCCAGTAGTATAGATGGGGGGGCGGGAACTGAAGCTTTCTTT CASSIDGGAGTEAFF
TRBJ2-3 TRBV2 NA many TGTGCCAGCAGATACCTCCAGGCATCAGATACGCAGTATTTT CASRYLQASDTQYF
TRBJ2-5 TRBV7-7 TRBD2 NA TGTGCTAGCAGCTCGACTAGCGGAGAGACCCAGTACTTC CASSSTSGETQYF
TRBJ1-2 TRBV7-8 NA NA TGTGCCAGCAGCTTACCACAGATAGGCTACACCTTC CASSLPQIGYTF
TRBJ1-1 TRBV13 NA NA TGTGCCAGCAGCTTGGCCAGTGTTAACACTGAAGCTTTCTTT CASSLASVNTEAFF
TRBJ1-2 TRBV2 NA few TGTGCCGGCGCGGGAACGGGCGACTATGGCTACACCTTC CAGAGTGDYGYTF
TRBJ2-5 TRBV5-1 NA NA TGCGCCAGCAGCTTGAACAGGCCACACCAAGAGACCCAGTACTTC CASSLNRPHQETQYF
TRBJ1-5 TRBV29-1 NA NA TGCAGCGTTGGGGGGGGGAGAGATCAGCCCCAGCATTTT CSVGGGRDQPQHF
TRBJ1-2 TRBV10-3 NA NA TGTGCCATCAGTGAGTCGGTGGGGGGTAACTATGGCTACACCTTC CAISESVGGNYGYTF
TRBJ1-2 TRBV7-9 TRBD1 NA TGTGCCAGCAGCTTATTACAGGGGTTGACTCCCGTCTATGGCTACACCTTC CASSLLQGLTPVYGYTF
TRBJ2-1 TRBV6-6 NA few TGTGCCAGCGAGAGAGGGTTTAGGGACAATGAGCAGTTCTTC CASERGFRDNEQFF
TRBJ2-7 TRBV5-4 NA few TGTGCCAGCAGCTTGGGACAGTCGGCCAGGAGCTCCTACGAGCAGTACTTC CASSLGQSARSSYEQYF
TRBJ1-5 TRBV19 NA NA TGTGCCAGTAGTATCGGGGGTGCTAGAGATCAGCCCCAGCATTTT CASSIGGARDQPQHF
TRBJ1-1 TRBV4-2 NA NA TGTGCCAGCAGCCAAGATAGGGGGACGGTGAACACTGAAGCTTTCTTT CASSQDRGTVNTEAFF
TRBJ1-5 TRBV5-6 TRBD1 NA TGTGCCAGCAGCATCGGGACAGGGGGCAATCAGCCCCAGCATTTT CASSIGTGGNQPQHF
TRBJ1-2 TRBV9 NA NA TGTGCCAGCAGCCCGGGCCAGACAGGCTCTGGCTACACCTTC CASSPGQTGSGYTF
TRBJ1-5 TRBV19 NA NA TGTGCCAGTAGTATAGACCCTCCAGGGTATAGCAATCAGCCCCAGCATTTT CASSIDPPGYSNQPQHF
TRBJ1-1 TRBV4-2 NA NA TGTGCCAGCAGCCAAGGAACGGCGGCGAACACTGAAGCTTTCTTT CASSQGTAANTEAFF
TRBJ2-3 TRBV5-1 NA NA TGCGCCAGCGCTGAGATGGCTAGCGCAGATACGCAGTATTTT CASAEMASADTQYF
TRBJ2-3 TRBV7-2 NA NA TGTGCCAGCAGCTTAGGGTCGGGGGGCACAGATACGCAGTATTTT CASSLGSGGTDTQYF
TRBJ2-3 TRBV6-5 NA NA TGTGCCAGCAGGAGAGACAGCTCTAGCACAGATACGCAGTATTTT CASRRDSSSTDTQYF
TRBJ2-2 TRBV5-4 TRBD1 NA TGTGCCAGCAGCCCCAGACAGGGTGGTAGCACCGGGGAGCTGTTTTTT CASSPRQGGSTGELFF
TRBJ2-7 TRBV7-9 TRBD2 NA TGTGCCAGCAGCGGGGTGAGGGAGGGATTCTACGAGCAGTACTTC CASSGVREGFYEQYF
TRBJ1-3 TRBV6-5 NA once TGTGCCAGCAGTTACTCGCGGTCTGGAAACACCATATATTTT CASSYSRSGNTIYF
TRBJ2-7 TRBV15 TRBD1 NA TGTGCCACCAGCAGGACAGGGGGCAACTACGAGCAGTACTTC CATSRTGGNYEQYF
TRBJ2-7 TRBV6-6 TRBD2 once TGTGCCAGCAGTGGACTAGCGGGGTTCTTCTACGAGCAGTACTTC CASSGLAGFFYEQYF
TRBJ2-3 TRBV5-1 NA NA TGCGCCAGCAGCTTGGGGTTTGTATCCACTAGCACAGATACGCAGTATTTT CASSLGFVSTSTDTQYF
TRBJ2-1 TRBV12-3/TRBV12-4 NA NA TGTGCCAGCAGTGGGCAAAGAAATGAGCAGTTCTTC CASSGQRNEQFF
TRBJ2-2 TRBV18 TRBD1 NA TGTGCCAGCTCACTACAGCAGGGGGACACCGGGGAGCTGTTTTTT CASSLQQGDTGELFF
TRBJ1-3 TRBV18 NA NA TGTGCCAGCTCAGAGTTTACAGGGCACTCTGGAAACACCATATATTTT CASSEFTGHSGNTIYF
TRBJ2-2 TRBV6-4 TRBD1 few TGTGCCAGCCGACAGGGGAACACCGGGGAGCTGTTTTTT CASRQGNTGELFF
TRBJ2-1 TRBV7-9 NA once TGTGCCAGCAGCCCCCGGCGACAGGCCTCGAGCTCCTACAATGAGCAGTTCTTC CASSPRRQASSSYNEQFF
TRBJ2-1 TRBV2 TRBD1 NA TGTGCCAGCAGGGGGGACAGGGAGGAGCAGTTCTTC CASRGDREEQFF